The rows below give T cell receptor beta chains drawn from one sample of a study of tumor-infiltrating lymphocytes in primary liver carcinoma. TCRdb analysed the multiplex PCR reads with MiXCR anew, one entry per CDR3 protein. The repertoire has around 100,000 distinct CDR3 sequences, around two thirds of them found once; the top ten carry 7.5% to 10%. Sequenced material: liver tumor tissue from sampling region 5. Every receptor here comes from an older woman with primary liver carcinoma and hepatitis B virus infection. The CDR3 runs from the conserved cysteine through the conserved F or W. Fields, in order: D gene, J gene, V gene, clone size, CDR3 protein, CDR3 DNA. A D gene is named only where the DNA matches it firmly. Clone size is given for some rows only: seen once, a few or many times, or a class if the clone is expanded.

D: -; J: TRBJ1-6; V: TRBV11-2; size: -; CDR3: CANSLPFGSPLHF; DNA: TGCGCCAACAGCCTCCCTTTTGGTTCACCCCTCCACTTT
D: TRBD2; J: TRBJ2-7; V: TRBV12-3/TRBV12-4; size: -; CDR3: CARSPSAAGGLEQYF; DNA: TGTGCCAGGAGTCCCTCCGCCGCGGGAGGGCTCGAGCAATACTTC
D: -; J: TRBJ1-2; V: TRBV20-1; size: -; CDR3: CSARTPDLNYGYTF; DNA: TGCAGTGCTAGAACTCCCGATTTGAACTATGGCTACACCTTC
D: -; J: TRBJ1-6; V: TRBV12-3/TRBV12-4; size: -; CDR3: CASTTPNSPLRF; DNA: TGTGCCAGCACAACTCCTAATTCACCCCTCCGCTTC
D: TRBD1; J: TRBJ2-7; V: TRBV6-2/TRBV6-3; size: -; CDR3: CANTFRQGRHYEQYF; DNA: TGTGCTAACACCTTTCGACAGGGGCGACACTACGAGCAGTACTTC
D: -; J: TRBJ2-7; V: TRBV6-2/TRBV6-3; size: once; CDR3: CVSSYNRDYEQYF; DNA: TGCGTCAGCAGTTACAACAGGGATTACGAGCAGTACTTC
D: TRBD2; J: TRBJ2-7; V: TRBV6-5; size: -; CDR3: CDSSHPTRPGLAGAYEQYF; DNA: TGTGACAGCAGTCACCCTACAAGACCCGGACTAGCGGGAGCCTACGAGCAGTACTTC
D: -; J: TRBJ1-5; V: TRBV6-5; size: -; CDR3: CASRSGRRQPQHF; DNA: TGTGCAAGCAGGTCGGGACGGAGACAGCCCCAGCATTTT
D: -; J: TRBJ2-1; V: TRBV11-3; size: once; CDR3: CASSRGLSVDEQFF; DNA: TGTGCCAGCAGCCGTGGACTGTCGGTGGATGAACAGTTCTTC
D: -; J: TRBJ2-1; V: TRBV20-1; size: few; CDR3: CSAEGRVRNEQFF; DNA: TGCAGCGCGGAGGGTCGCGTTAGGAATGAGCAGTTCTTC
D: -; J: TRBJ1-3; V: TRBV5-1; size: -; CDR3: CASSLVGGTENTIYF; DNA: TGCGCCAGCAGCTTGGTCGGAGGGACTGAAAACACCATATATTTT
D: -; J: TRBJ2-1; V: TRBV11-2; size: -; CDR3: CASSFTPPGSSYNEQFF; DNA: TGTGCCAGCAGTTTTACCCCACCGGGGAGCTCCTACAATGAGCAGTTCTTC
D: -; J: TRBJ2-2; V: TRBV11-1; size: -; CDR3: CAGSPTGIILTGELFF; DNA: TGTGCCGGCAGCCCAACAGGAATCATACTCACCGGGGAGCTGTTTTTT
D: -; J: TRBJ1-2; V: TRBV11-2; size: few; CDR3: CASSLLGQKGYTF; DNA: TGTGCCAGCAGCTTGCTGGGGCAGAAAGGCTACACCTTC
D: TRBD1; J: TRBJ2-3; V: TRBV28; size: once; CDR3: CASSLTPQGRGLTDTQYF; DNA: TGTGCCAGCAGTTTAACGCCCCAGGGCAGGGGGCTCACAGATACGCAGTACTTT
D: -; J: TRBJ1-1; V: TRBV11-3; size: -; CDR3: CASTWGREAFF; DNA: TGTGCCAGTACTTGGGGCAGGGAAGCTTTCTTT
D: TRBD2; J: TRBJ2-1; V: TRBV6-1; size: many; CDR3: CASSEHGLAGTGFF; DNA: TGTGCCAGCAGTGAACATGGACTAGCGGGCACGGGGTTCTTC
D: -; J: TRBJ1-5; V: TRBV30; size: -; CDR3: CAWSINRNQPKHF; DNA: TGTGCCTGGTCCATAAATCGCAATCAGCCCAAGCATTTT
D: -; J: TRBJ2-1; V: TRBV14; size: once; CDR3: CASSQEWSHPPYNEQFF; DNA: TGTGCCAGCAGCCAAGAATGGAGCCACCCCCCGTACAATGAGCAGTTCTTC
D: -; J: TRBJ2-7; V: TRBV7-8; size: -; CDR3: CASSLRGRGDKGLPRTGEQYF; DNA: TGTGCCAGCAGCTTAAGGGGGCGCGGGGACAAGGGGCTTCCCAGAACGGGGGAGCAGTACTTC
D: TRBD2; J: TRBJ2-3; V: TRBV6-4; size: -; CDR3: CASSDIAGGYTDTQYF; DNA: TGTGCTAGCAGTGACATAGCGGGAGGGTACACAGATACGCAGTATTTT
D: -; J: TRBJ1-1; V: TRBV6-5; size: -; CDR3: CAGREEVGNTEVFF; DNA: TGTGCCGGCAGAGAGGAAGTAGGGAACACTGAAGTTTTCTTT
D: TRBD1; J: TRBJ2-2; V: TRBV14; size: -; CDR3: CASSQYTPHEFRDRATGELFF; DNA: TGTGCCAGCAGCCAATATACACCACACGAATTCCGGGACAGGGCTACCGGGGAGCTGTTTTTT
D: TRBD2; J: TRBJ2-1; V: TRBV11-2; size: -; CDR3: CASSGGLAGGPGDVQFF; DNA: TGTGCCAGCAGCGGGGGACTAGCGGGAGGGCCGGGGGATGTGCAGTTCTTC
D: -; J: TRBJ2-5; V: TRBV5-5; size: few; CDR3: CASSHGRQETQYF; DNA: TGTGCCAGCAGCCACGGACGGCAAGAGACCCAGTACTTC
D: TRBD1; J: TRBJ1-1; V: TRBV29-1; size: many; CDR3: CSVLGTVLGNTEAFF; DNA: TGCAGCGTCCTCGGGACAGTCCTCGGGAACACTGAAGCTTTCTTT
D: -; J: TRBJ1-1; V: TRBV28; size: few; CDR3: CASSLRPKTGFRNTEAFF; DNA: TGTGCCAGCAGTTTACGCCCCAAAACAGGGTTTAGGAACACTGAAGCTTTCTTT
D: -; J: TRBJ1-1; V: TRBV12-3/TRBV12-4; size: many; CDR3: CASRNRDLNTEAFF; DNA: TGTGCCAGCAGGAACAGGGATCTGAACACTGAAGCTTTCTTT
D: -; J: TRBJ1-1; V: TRBV11-3; size: -; CDR3: CASSFGIVNTEAFF; DNA: TGTGCTAGCAGCTTTGGGATAGTGAACACTGAAGCTTTCTTT
D: -; J: TRBJ2-2; V: TRBV2; size: -; CDR3: CASSYTGTGKPFF; DNA: TGTGCCAGCAGTTATACGGGAACCGGGAAGCCGTTTTTT
D: TRBD2; J: TRBJ2-7; V: TRBV5-4; size: -; CDR3: CASSLDLAGYKQYF; DNA: TGTGCCAGCAGCTTGGATCTAGCGGGCTACAAGCAGTACTTC
D: TRBD2; J: TRBJ2-7; V: TRBV28; size: -; CDR3: CTSSLYTSGRAQYF; DNA: TGTACCAGCAGTCTCTACACTAGCGGGAGGGCCCAGTACTTC
D: -; J: TRBJ2-5; V: TRBV11-3; size: -; CDR3: CASGLDTETQYF; DNA: TGTGCCAGCGGCCTAGACACAGAGACCCAGTACTTT